The 21 T cell receptor beta chains reported below all come from one sample, sequenced in a study of blood T cells in healthy people across ages (dated by TCRdb to between 2014 and 2016). Libraries were made using 5' RACE. The listed sequencing device is Illumina HiSeq 2500. A second PCR of about 6 to 11 cycles was performed with a sample-barcoded 5' primer and a J-beta primer mix. Using fastp at Q25 and MiXCR, TCRdb reprocessed the public reads and kept productive beta chains. Every CDR3 protein is listed once, alongside the most common genes and DNA of its rows. The sample records 1 million to 1.2 million distinct CDR3 sequences, 35% to 40% of which are singletons. Of the sample, 13% falls within the top ten clones. The sequencing sample was made of blood. The source is a man aged 18 to 30 in good health.

The rearrangement uses TRBV7-8 and TRBJ1-1; tentatively, D is TRBD1 (6 bases). CDR1 and CDR2 (germline): SGHVS, FQNEAQ. The CDR3 is 17 residues long. Trimming took off 1 base at V and 4 bases at J, with 19 bases between the two ends. The DNA of the CDR3 is TGTGCCAGCAGCTTAGTAGTGTCAGGGGAGTTGGCCACTGAAGCTTTCTTT. Its translation is CASSLVVSGELATEAFF.

This chain links TRBV12-3 or TRBV12-4 with TRBJ2-3; possible D gene TRBD2, 6 bases. This CDR3 is built from 14 residues. Trimming took 4 bases from V and 8 from J, leaving 16 bases between them. The DNA of the CDR3 is TGTGCCAGCAGTTCTGGGGGGATTAGTGGTACGCAGTATTTT. Translating gives CASSSGGISGTQYF.

Ten or more counts support this clonotype. The chain is built from TRBV11-2 and TRBJ2-1, with D maybe TRBD1 (5 bases). The V end lost 6 bases, the J end lost 7 bases, and 22 bases lay between the germline ends. Germline-derived CDR1 and CDR2 are SGHAT and FQNNGV. This CDR3 region has 16 residues. CDR3 protein: CASRDRQGISRNEQFF. Written as DNA, the CDR3 is TGTGCCAGCAGGGATAGGCAGGGTATTAGTAGGAATGAGCAGTTCTTC.

Only one count was recorded for this clonotype. The J gene is TRBJ2-1, the V gene TRBV20-1, with TRBD1 matching 7 bases. The assigned J gene may be wrong: the sequence end matches TRBJ2-7 better. This CDR3 is built from 15 residues. Germline V CDR1 and CDR2: DFQATT, SNEGSKA (reference sequence). DNA for the CDR3: TGCAGTGCTAGAAGTCGGCAGGGGGTCTACAATGAGCAGTACTTC. Encoded protein: CSARSRQGVYNEQYF.

The chain couples TRBV11-2 to TRBJ2-4; TRBD2 is a possible D gene (5 bases). This CDR3 comprises 16 residues. Trimming shortened V by 1 base and J by 6 bases, and 16 bases separated the two germline ends. Germline V gene lookup returns CDR1 SGHAT and CDR2 FQNNGV. The CDR3 loop is CASSLAPMGRLNIQYF. The CDR3 DNA reads as TGTGCCAGCAGCTTAGCTCCAATGGGGAGACTAAACATTCAGTACTTC.

The rearrangement joins TRBV6-2 or TRBV6-3 to TRBJ2-5; D possibly corresponds to TRBD2 (6 bases). CDR3 length: 13 amino acids. The germline CDR1 and CDR2 sequences are MNHEY and SVGEGT. Trimming left V 6 bases short and J 9 bases short, with 17 bases between. The CDR3: CASRQSIREAQYF. The DNA of the CDR3 is TGTGCCAGCAGACAATCTATAAGGGAGGCCCAGTACTTC.

The V call is TRBV9, the J call TRBJ2-2; D call uncertain. The CDR3 length is 16 residues. From germline, CDR1 is SGDLS and CDR2 YYNGEE. The V end was cut by 0 bases, the J end by 3 bases, with 12 bases between. CDR3 sequence: CASSVEAGSYTGELFF. The CDR3 DNA sequence: TGTGCCAGCAGCGTAGAGGCAGGTTCGTACACCGGGGAGCTGTTTTTT.

The V gene is TRBV7-3, the J gene TRBJ2-2, with D uncertain. Germline V gene sequence: CDR1 SGHTA, CDR2 FQGTGA. V lost 5 bases to trimming and J lost 3 bases, with 16 bases between them. The CDR3 spans 16 residues. CDR3: CASSPRGAFYTGELFF. The CDR3 nucleotides read TGTGCCAGCAGCCCACGAGGTGCCTTTTACACCGGGGAGCTGTTTTTT.

In this sample, this clonotype turned up a few times. V and J are TRBV4-3 and TRBJ2-3; D is uncertain. The CDR3 has 13 residues. Germline lookup yields CDR1 LGHNA and CDR2 YSLEER. Trimming pared 2 bases from V and 6 bases from J, leaving 9 bases between. CDR3 in amino acids: CASSQSGGDTQYF. CDR3 nucleotide sequence: TGCGCCAGCAGCCAATCCGGTGGGGATACGCAGTATTTT.

This chain joins TRBV4-3 and TRBJ2-2; TRBD2 agrees at 7 bases. The CDR3 consists of 17 residues. Trimming cost V 3 bases and J 4 bases; bases outside gene matches: 11. Germline assignment: CDR1 LGHNA and CDR2 YSLEER. This CDR3 is CASSQTPPRGFTGELFF. CDR3 DNA sequence: TGCGCCAGCAGCCAGACTCCCCCGCGGGGGTTCACCGGGGAGCTGTTTTTT.

The chain joins TRBV5-6 to TRBJ2-5; D is unclear. Trimming cost V 5 bases and J 11 bases, with 22 bases left between them. Germline V gene data show CDR1 as SGHDT and CDR2 as YYEEEE. CDR3 length: 14 residues. The CDR3 bases are TGTGCCAGCAGTCCCGGTGTCGGGTACAATGAGCAGTACTTC. Amino acid sequence: CASSPGVGYNEQYF.

Details on this clonotype: An end of the junction differs from the germline gene, which may be a read error. The rearrangement joins TRBV12-5 to TRBJ2-7; possibly TRBD1 for D (6 bases). CDR3 length equals 11 residues. Looked up from germline, CDR1 is LGHNT and CDR2 is FRNRAP. The CDR3 DNA reads TGTACTAGTGGGCTAGGGACAGAGCAGTACTTC. Encoded protein: CTSGLGTEQYF.

The rearrangement links TRBV3-1 to TRBJ2-7; the match to TRBD2 covers 10 bases. The CDR3 runs 16 residues. With 2 bases clipped from V and 7 bases from J, the junction kept 11 bases outside the gene matches. Per the germline V gene, CDR1 is LGHDT and CDR2 is YNNKEL (reference sequence). The CDR3 sequence: CASSQNPRLAGDEQYF. In DNA, the CDR3 is TGTGCCAGCAGCCAAAATCCCAGACTAGCGGGCGATGAGCAGTACTTC.

This chain joins TRBV4-2 and TRBJ2-6; tentative D call: TRBD2 (5 bases). V dropped 5 bases and J dropped 0 bases, with 17 bases sitting between them. This CDR3 is 18 amino acids long. From germline, CDR1 is LGHNA and CDR2 YNFKEQ. The CDR3 nucleotides are TGTGCCAGCAGCTGGATGGAGGTCTCCTACTCTGGGGCCAACGTCCTGACTTTC. Encoded protein: CASSWMEVSYSGANVLTF.

This clonotype appeared a few times. This chain links TRBV6-2 or TRBV6-3 with TRBJ1-2; D is undetermined. V was pared by 6 bases and J by 4 bases, with 9 bases between. CDR1 is MNHEY, CDR2 SVGEGT, per germline. This CDR3 is 12 amino acids long. CDR3 in amino acids: CASSTEVYGYTF. The CDR3 DNA reads as TGTGCCAGCAGCACTGAGGTCTATGGCTACACCTTC.

This clonotype was detected once. The V call is TRBV12-3 or TRBV12-4, the J call TRBJ1-1; a weak D match, TRBD1 (5 bases). Trimming removed 7 bases from V and 10 bases from J, with 13 bases in between. CDR3 size: 11 residues. In nucleotides, the CDR3 is TGTGCCAGCACCCGGGACTCCGCAGCTTTCTTT. Translation gives CASTRDSAAFF.

This clonotype was seen only a few times. This sequence joins TRBV2 and TRBJ2-3; D gene ambiguous. Looked up from germline, CDR1 is SNHLY and CDR2 is FYNNEI. The CDR3 is made up of 14 amino acids. V dropped 5 bases and J dropped 7 bases, with 16 bases sitting between them. CDR3 sequence (DNA): TGTGCCAGCAGTTCAGGCACCGGACGGAATACGCAGTATTTT. Translating it yields CASSSGTGRNTQYF.

This clonotype was counted only a few times. The V gene is TRBV7-2, the J gene TRBJ2-1; D is possibly TRBD2 (5 bases). V lost 3 bases, J lost 0 bases, and 12 bases lay in between. The germline V gene encodes CDR1 SGHTA and CDR2 FQGNSA. This CDR3 contains 16 residues. CDR3 in amino acids: CASSFRTGSSYNEQFF. The CDR3 coding sequence is TGTGCCAGCAGCTTCCGGACGGGGAGCTCCTACAATGAGCAGTTCTTC.

This chain uses TRBV7-9 with TRBJ2-2; TRBD2 matches 10 bases. Germline-derived CDR1 and CDR2 are SEHNR and FQNEAQ (reference sequence). The CDR3 length is 20 residues. With 3 bases clipped from V and 1 base from J, the junction kept 14 bases outside the gene matches. The CDR3 DNA reads as TGTGCCAGCAGCTTTCGTAGCGGGGGGCACAAACCAGAGAACACCGGGGAGCTGTTTTTT. Encoded protein: CASSFRSGGHKPENTGELFF.

This chain joins TRBV7-2 and TRBJ1-1, with TRBD1 matching 7 bases. The CDR3 extends over 15 amino acids. The J segment lost 4 bases and the V segment lost 2 bases, leaving 7 bases of the junction unmatched. Germline-derived CDR1 and CDR2 are SGHTA and FQGNSA. The CDR3: CASSLQGVGGTEAFF. CDR3 nucleotide sequence: TGTGCCAGCAGCTTACAGGGGGTAGGGGGCACTGAAGCTTTCTTT.

Points on this clonotype: The junction and the germline gene differ at one end; a read error may be behind it. V is TRBV6-5 and J is TRBJ1-2; D uncertain. The germline V gene encodes CDR1 MNHEY and CDR2 SVGAGI. This CDR3 region has 11 residues. The CDR3 reads CASSYGGGYSF. In nucleotides, the CDR3 is TGTGCCAGCAGTTACGGAGGAGGCTACTCCTTC.